The subject of this entry is one TCR beta chain. RNA amounts of roughly 0.45 to 1 ug underwent reverse transcription with random hexamers. From the immunoSEQ multiplex PCR reads, TCRdb called clonotypes with MiXCR, one entry per CDR3 protein. The data contain hundreds of thousands of distinct CDR3 sequences, around 93% of them singletons. This sample is part of a study of CD8 T cells in Susac syndrome. From germline, CDR1 is LNHDA and CDR2 SQIVND (reference sequence). V lost 7 bases and J lost 7, with 10 bases in between. The CDR3 is 12 residues long. Sequenced input: CD4+ T cells from PBMCs. This TCR was sampled from a human donor with multiple sclerosis. The rearrangement uses TRBV19 and TRBJ1-4; D remains ambiguous. CDR3 bases: TGTGCCAGTACCCTCAAGGGTGAAAAACTGTTTTTT. It is translated as CASTLKGEKLFF.